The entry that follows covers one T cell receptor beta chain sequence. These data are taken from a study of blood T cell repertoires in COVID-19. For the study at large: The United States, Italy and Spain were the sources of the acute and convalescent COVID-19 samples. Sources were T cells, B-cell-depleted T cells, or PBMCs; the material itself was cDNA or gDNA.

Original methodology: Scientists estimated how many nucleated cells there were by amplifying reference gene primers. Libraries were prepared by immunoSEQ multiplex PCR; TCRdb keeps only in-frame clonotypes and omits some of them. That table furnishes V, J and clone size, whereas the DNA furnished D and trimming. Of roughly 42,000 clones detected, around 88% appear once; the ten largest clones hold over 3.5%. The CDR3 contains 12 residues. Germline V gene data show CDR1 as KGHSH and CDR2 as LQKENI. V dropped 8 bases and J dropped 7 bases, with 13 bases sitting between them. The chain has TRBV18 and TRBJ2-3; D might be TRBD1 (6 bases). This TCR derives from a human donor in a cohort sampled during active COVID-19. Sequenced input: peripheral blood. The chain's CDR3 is CASTLQGYTQYF. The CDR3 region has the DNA TGTGCCAGCACCTTACAGGGATATACGCAGTATTTT.